The 17 T cell receptor beta chains presented below share a single source sample, sequenced in a study of blood T cell repertoires in COVID-19. Method: immunoSEQ multiplex PCR; TCRdb's copy keeps in-frame clones and lacks some. Here the sample spans under 250,000 clones, approximately 90% being singletons. Sequenced: peripheral blood. Receptor source: a man between 40 and 49 years old with acute or convalescent COVID-19.

This chain connects TRBV27 to TRBJ2-2; TRBD1 is a possible D gene (7 bases). The V end lost 6 bases, the J end lost 3 bases, and 11 bases lay between the germline ends. CDR3 length: 14 amino acids. Germline V lookup: CDR1 MNHEY, CDR2 SMNVEV (reference sequence). CDR3 in DNA: TGTGCCAGCAGACAGGGGAGGTACACCGGGGAGCTGTTTTTT. Its translation: CASRQGRYTGELFF.

The V gene is TRBV7-9, the J gene TRBJ1-5; D not resolved. The V and J ends lost 5 bases and 5 bases respectively, with 13 bases between them. This CDR3 spans 14 amino acids. Germline lookup yields CDR1 SEHNR and CDR2 FQNEAQ (reference sequence). The CDR3 spells CASSPPGMYQPQHF. CDR3 sequence (DNA): TGTGCCAGCAGCCCCCCAGGCATGTATCAGCCCCAGCATTTT. The complete variable domain, with remaining parts taken from reference TRBV7-9 and TRBJ1-5, reads DTGVSQNPRHKITKRGQNVTFRCDPISEHNRLYWYRQTLGQGPEFLTYFQNEAQLEKSRLLSDRFSAERPKGSFSTLEIQRTEQGDSAMYLCASSPPGMYQPQHFGDGTRLSIL.

This chain joins TRBV5-8 and TRBJ2-7, with unresolved D. The CDR3 spans 12 residues. CDR1 is SGHTS and CDR2 is YDEGEE in the germline V gene. The ends were cut back, 4 bases at V and 7 bases at J, with 12 bases in the middle. CDR3 nucleotide sequence: TGTGCCAGCAGCCAGACCCTCGGGGAGCAGTACTTC. Its protein is CASSQTLGEQYF.

The chain joins TRBV2 to TRBJ2-7; perhaps TRBD1 as D (5 bases). The CDR3 loop spans 15 amino acids. The germline V gene has CDR1 SNHLY and CDR2 FYNNEI. V lost 6 bases to trimming and J lost 3 bases, with 18 bases between them. This chain's CDR3 is CASRTLWLGHYEQYF. Here the CDR3 DNA reads TGTGCCAGCAGGACGCTTTGGTTGGGGCACTACGAGCAGTACTTC. Complete variable domain (other parts from reference TRBV2 and TRBJ2-7): EPEVTQTPSHQVTQMGQEVILRCVPISNHLYFYWYRQILGQKVEFLVSFYNNEISEKSEIFDDQFSVERPDGSNFTLKIRSTKLEDSAMYFCASRTLWLGHYEQYFGPGTRLTVT.

The chain is built from TRBV9 and TRBJ1-1, with D possibly being TRBD1 (5 bases). Germline loops: CDR1 SGDLS, CDR2 YYNGEE. This CDR3 region has 14 residues. The ends were cut back, 3 bases at V and 6 bases at J, with 15 bases in the middle. CDR3 loop: CASSARSGAPEAFF. The CDR3 region has the DNA TGTGCCAGCAGCGCCCGCAGTGGGGCTCCTGAAGCTTTCTTT.

The chain uses TRBV29-1 and TRBJ2-2; D perhaps matches TRBD1 (5 bases). This CDR3 spans 13 amino acids. V lost 5 bases to trimming and J lost 3 bases, with 10 bases between them. Germline-derived CDR1 and CDR2 are SQVTM and ANQGSEA. The CDR3 bases are TGCAGCGTTCTCAGGGAAGACACCGGGGAGCTGTTTTTT. This sequence encodes CSVLREDTGELFF.

The chain joins TRBV1 to TRBJ1-2; TRBD1 was called by the table and not checked on the DNA. TRBV1 counts as a pseudogene. This CDR3 contains 14 residues. CDR3 nucleotide sequence: TGCACCAGCCCCCTCAGGGGGCTAGGGTATGGCTACACCTTC. Translation: CTSPLRGLGYGYTF.

This chain uses TRBV19 with TRBJ1-5; 7 nucleotides match TRBD1. Germline CDR1 LNHDA, CDR2 SQIVND (reference sequence). After removal of 5 bases from V and 2 bases from J, the junction contained 3 bases not matched to a gene. The CDR3 length is 14 residues. The CDR3 bases are TGTGCCAGTAGTGGGGACAGTCGCAATCAGCCCCAGCATTTT. As protein: CASSGDSRNQPQHF.

The chain uses TRBV6-5 and TRBJ1-2; D may be TRBD1 (5 bases). Trimming left V 6 bases short and J 8 bases short, with 19 bases between. Germline V gives CDR1 MNHEY, CDR2 SVGAGI. The CDR3 loop spans 14 amino acids. As DNA, the CDR3 is TGTGCCAGCAGATCCCTCGGGGGTGCTGGGGGCTACACCTTC. This gives the protein CASRSLGGAGGYTF.

In nucleotides, the CDR3 is TGTGCCAGCCACCGGGACAGGGCCTCACTCTGGTACTTC. Protein sequence: CASHRDRASLWYF. The chain links TRBV19 to TRBJ2-7; 9 bases are shared with TRBD1. With V trimmed by 9 bases and J by 12 bases, 15 bases remained unmatched. The V gene's germline CDR1 is LNHDA and CDR2 SQIVND (reference sequence). This CDR3 has 13 amino acids.

The J gene is TRBJ1-2, the V gene TRBV19, with a tentative D call TRBD1 (5 bases). The length of the CDR3 is 14 residues. V shed 6 bases and J shed 4 bases, with 15 bases lying between them. Germline lookup yields CDR1 LNHDA and CDR2 SQIVND (reference sequence). The CDR3 protein is CASRTPSGPYGYTF. In DNA form, the CDR3 reads TGTGCCAGTAGAACCCCTTCAGGGCCCTATGGCTACACCTTC.

This chain joins TRBV7-6 and TRBJ2-1; no firm D call. V dropped 5 bases and J dropped 10 bases, with 21 bases sitting between them. The length of the CDR3 is 15 residues. Germline-derived CDR1 and CDR2 are SGHVS and FNYEAQ. CDR3 sequence: CASSPDGPISGEQFF. The CDR3 nucleotides are TGTGCCAGCAGCCCCGATGGGCCGATTTCTGGAGAGCAGTTCTTC.

The J gene is TRBJ2-2, the V gene TRBV5-1, with 8 bases fitting TRBD1. This CDR3 has 16 amino acids. Trimming cost V 0 bases and J 7 bases; bases outside gene matches: 8. Germline lookup yields CDR1 SGHRS and CDR2 YFSETQ. The CDR3 reads CASSLVSGGLVGELFF. CDR3 bases: TGCGCCAGCAGCTTGGTGTCAGGGGGCTTGGTCGGGGAGCTGTTTTTT.

This chain joins TRBV6-5 and TRBJ1-1; D is unresolved. The CDR3 length is 15 residues. Per the germline V gene, CDR1 is MNHEY and CDR2 is SVGAGI. Trimming stripped 0 bases from V and 1 base from J, with 9 bases between. In DNA form, the CDR3 reads TGTGCCAGCAGTTACTCTGAGACACCGAACACTGAAGCTTTCTTT. Protein product: CASSYSETPNTEAFF.

This chain links TRBV10-2 with TRBJ2-7, with 8 positions matching TRBD2. The V and J ends lost 9 bases and 5 bases, in that order; junction bases with no gene match: 9. The CDR3 is made up of 13 amino acids. From germline, CDR1 is WSHSY and CDR2 SAAADI. The CDR3 region has the DNA TGCGCCAGTACAGCGGGGGTGTACGACGAGCAGTACTTC. Amino acid sequence: CASTAGVYDEQYF.

The chain has TRBV6-5 and TRBJ2-3; 9 bases agree with TRBD1. Germline CDR1 and CDR2: MNHEY and SVGAGI. This CDR3 is 16 amino acids long. V lost 4 bases, J lost 4 bases, and 9 bases stayed unmatched. CDR3 sequence: CASSLRSGQGPDTQYF. Here the CDR3 DNA reads TGTGCCAGCAGTTTGCGCTCGGGACAGGGCCCAGATACGCAGTATTTT.

This clone was picked up one time. The V and J genes are TRBV14 and TRBJ2-2; 8 bases match TRBD1. V lost 4 bases to trimming and J lost 2 bases; unmatched junction nucleotides: 6. This CDR3 region has 16 residues. Germline lookup yields CDR1 SGHDN and CDR2 FVKESK. CDR3 sequence: CASSPGTGLNTGELFF. Written as DNA, the CDR3 is TGTGCCAGCAGCCCCGGGACAGGTCTTAACACCGGGGAGCTGTTTTTT.